Listed below are T cell receptor beta chains from one sample, sequenced in a study of T-cell reconstitution after alpha-beta-depleted transplantation in children. TCRdb used MiXCR to reprocess the PCR reads, holding one entry per CDR3 protein. The sample yields approximately 1,000,000 distinct CDR3 sequences, about 29% seen once. The sequencing used PBMCs, mostly from graft donor cells, collected 360 days after TCRalphabeta/CD19-depleted stem cell transplant. The receptors stem from a boy less than two years old who had a stem cell transplant for SCID, so the T cells may come from the graft donor. Both conserved end residues are part of each CDR3. A D gene is named only where the DNA matches it firmly. Clone size is shown for a subset of rows, as once, few, many or a class of expanded clone.

>few|TRBV5-1|TRBJ1-2|TRBD1
TGCGCCAGCAGCTTGGTTGTGGGACAGGCCTATGGCTACACCTTC
CASSLVVGQAYGYTF
>few|TRBV27|TRBJ2-1|TRBD1
TGTGCCAGCAGCGGACAGGTCGTAAGCTCCTACAATGAGCAGTTCTTC
CASSGQVVSSYNEQFF
>NA|TRBV12-3/TRBV12-4|TRBJ1-3|TRBD1
TGTGCCAGCAGTTCCAGGGGGCACGCTGGAAACACCATATATTTT
CASSSRGHAGNTIYF
>NA|TRBV11-2|TRBJ2-1|TRBD2
TGTGCCAGCAGCTCCCCGGGGGGGCTTTACAATGAGCAGTTCTTC
CASSSPGGLYNEQFF
>NA|TRBV12-3/TRBV12-4|TRBJ1-1|TRBD1
TGTGCCAGCAGCCCCACAGGGGCCCAGAACACTGAAGCTTTCTTT
CASSPTGAQNTEAFF
>many|TRBV20-1|TRBJ2-2|TRBD2
TGCAGTGCAGGCGGGGGGGCGATTAGCGGGGAGCTGTTTTTT
CSAGGGAISGELFF
>few|TRBV5-1|TRBJ1-1|NA
TGCGCCAGCAGCTTGGTGAACCTTGGGGGCACTGAAGCTTTCTTT
CASSLVNLGGTEAFF
>NA|TRBV29-1|TRBJ2-7|NA
TGCAGCGTTGAAGATGGGGCAGAACCAACCTACGAGCAGTACTTC
CSVEDGAEPTYEQYF
>NA|TRBV5-1|TRBJ1-2|NA
TGCGCCAGCAGCCTCGAACCAATACCGGGGGTTGGCTACACCTTC
CASSLEPIPGVGYTF
>NA|TRBV30|TRBJ2-5|NA
TGTGCCTGGAGTGGTGTAACGGAGACCCAGTACTTC
CAWSGVTETQYF
>once|TRBV15|TRBJ2-2|NA
TGTGCCACCAGCAGAGATTGGCAGGGTATCGGGGAGCTGTTTTTT
CATSRDWQGIGELFF
>NA|TRBV2|TRBJ2-1|NA
TGTGCCAGCAGTGGTCTAGGTGATGAGCAGTTCTTC
CASSGLGDEQFF
>NA|TRBV11-1|TRBJ1-1|NA
TGTGCCAGCAGCCCCAGACGAATTAACACTGAAGCTTTCTTT
CASSPRRINTEAFF
>NA|TRBV20-1|TRBJ1-4|TRBD1
TGCTGTGCTAGAGATCGGATGGGACAGGGGCGAGGTGAAAAACTGTTTTTT
CCARDRMGQGRGEKLFF
>NA|TRBV28|TRBJ2-7|NA
TGTGCCAGCAGTTACCGCGGGGTAGTCTCCTACGAGCAGTACTTC
CASSYRGVVSYEQYF
>NA|TRBV2|TRBJ1-2|TRBD1
TGTGCCAGCAGTGAAACCAGGGGGGATAGCTATGGCTACACCTTC
CASSETRGDSYGYTF
>NA|TRBV5-5|TRBJ2-5|NA
TGTGCCAGCAGCTTGGTTGCGGGGCACCAAGAGACCCAGTACTTC
CASSLVAGHQETQYF
>many|TRBV28|TRBJ2-7|TRBD2
TGTGCCAGCAGTCCCCGGAGCGGGGGGGCCTACGAGCAGTACTTC
CASSPRSGGAYEQYF
>NA|TRBV10-3|TRBJ2-7|TRBD1
TGTGCCATCAAGGGGGCCCTGACGGACGAGCAGTACTTC
CAIKGALTDEQYF
>NA|TRBV3-1|TRBJ2-1|TRBD2
TGTGCCACCAGCCAAGACCTTCTAGCGGGGGGCCACAATGAGCAGTTCTTC
CATSQDLLAGGHNEQFF
>NA|TRBV6-2/TRBV6-3|TRBJ2-3|NA
TGTGCCAGCAGTTACGGGTCGTATACGCAGTATTTT
CASSYGSYTQYF
>NA|TRBV7-9|TRBJ1-1|TRBD1
TGTGCCAGCAGCCGAAGGGGGCACGAGAACACTGAAGCTTTCTTT
CASSRRGHENTEAFF
>many|TRBV23-1|TRBJ1-5|TRBD1
TGCGCCAGCAGTCAATCGGGGCAGGGGGGGGCCGAAAATCAGCCCCAGCATTTT
CASSQSGQGGAENQPQHF
>NA|TRBV24-1|TRBJ2-2|NA
TGTGCCACCAGTGCCCCCAAGGCAGGGAATAACACCGGGGAGCTGTTTTTT
CATSAPKAGNNTGELFF
>few|TRBV6-2/TRBV6-3|TRBJ2-7|NA
TGTGCCAGCAGTTTACTCATATCCCGGCCAGGGAGGCCCTACGAGCAGTACTTC
CASSLLISRPGRPYEQYF
>few|TRBV7-3|TRBJ2-1|NA
TGTGCCAGCAGCTCAGGGGTGGGCTCCTACAATGAGCAGTTCTTC
CASSSGVGSYNEQFF
>NA|TRBV6-1|TRBJ2-7|NA
TGTGCCAGCACGGCAGGACGCTCCTACGAGCAGTACTTC
CASTAGRSYEQYF
>NA|TRBV12-3/TRBV12-4|TRBJ2-3|TRBD1
TGTGCCAGCAGTATCTCCGGGACAGACACAGATACGCAGTATTTT
CASSISGTDTDTQYF
>NA|TRBV2|TRBJ2-5|NA
TGTGCCAGCAGTGTCGAGACCCAGTACTTC
CASSVETQYF
>NA|TRBV24-1|TRBJ2-3|TRBD1
TGTGCCACCAAACCGGGACAGAGCACAGATACGCAGTATTTT
CATKPGQSTDTQYF
>few|TRBV5-1|TRBJ1-1|NA
TGCGCCAGCAGCCCTGAGACAGTGAACACTGAAGCTTTCTTT
CASSPETVNTEAFF
>NA|TRBV4-1|TRBJ2-7|NA
TGCGCCAGCAGCCCAACAATCAGGACGGAGCAGTACTTC
CASSPTIRTEQYF
>few|TRBV7-8|TRBJ2-7|NA
TGTGCCAGCAGCTTCTGGCTGGCAGGTACGAACGAGCAGTACTTC
CASSFWLAGTNEQYF
>NA|TRBV4-1|TRBJ1-6|NA
TGCGCCAGCAGCCAAGATACGTACCCAAGCTCACCCCTCCACTTT
CASSQDTYPSSPLHF
>NA|TRBV18|TRBJ1-2|TRBD1
TGTGCCAGCTCACCACGAAAGACAGGGGACGGCTACACCTTC
CASSPRKTGDGYTF
>few|TRBV7-9|TRBJ2-7|TRBD1
TGTGCCAGCCAACAGGGGCGATTGCTCTGGTATTACGAGCAGTACTTC
CASQQGRLLWYYEQYF
>many|TRBV5-1|TRBJ2-1|TRBD2
TGCGCCAGCAGCTTGAATGTGAGGACTAGCGGGGTCGGTGAGCAGTTCTTC
CASSLNVRTSGVGEQFF
>many|TRBV20-1|TRBJ2-3|NA
TGCAGTGCTATGAGAGAGATTAGCACAGATACGCAGTATTTT
CSAMREISTDTQYF
>few|TRBV20-1|TRBJ2-1|NA
TGCAGTGCTAGAGATGACAGGCGGTGGAAGAATGAGCAGTTCTTC
CSARDDRRWKNEQFF
>few|TRBV5-5|TRBJ1-6|TRBD1
TGTGCCAGCAGACAGGGGGCGAATTCACCCCTCCACTTT
CASRQGANSPLHF
>NA|TRBV3-1|TRBJ2-1|TRBD2
TGTGCCACCAGCAAGGGACTAGCCGAGTACAATGAGCAGTTCTTC
CATSKGLAEYNEQFF
>NA|TRBV7-9|TRBJ2-5|NA
TGTGCCAGCAGCCGCAATACGGTGCGGGAGACCCAGTACTTC
CASSRNTVRETQYF
>NA|TRBV9|TRBJ2-1|TRBD2
TGTGCCAGCAGCGTAGGGAGCGGGGTACTTCACCTGACCTCCTACAATGAGCAGTTCTTC
CASSVGSGVLHLTSYNEQFF
>NA|TRBV4-1|TRBJ2-7|TRBD2
TGCGCCAGCAGCCGGGTGGGAGGGCGTAACGGGGAGCAGTACTTC
CASSRVGGRNGEQYF
>few|TRBV2|TRBJ2-7|NA
TGTGCCAGCATGTTCAGGGTTAACGAGCAGTACTTC
CASMFRVNEQYF
>NA|TRBV10-3|TRBJ1-1|NA
TGTGCCATCAGTGAGAGGGCAAGATCTGAAGCTTTCTTT
CAISERARSEAFF
>few|TRBV5-1|TRBJ2-3|TRBD1
TGCGCCAGCCGGGACGGACAGGTTCCGGCAGATACGCAGTATTTT
CASRDGQVPADTQYF
>NA|TRBV7-6|TRBJ2-5|NA
TGTGCCAGCAGCTTGCCCCTCACTAACCAGTACTTC
CASSLPLTNQYF
>few|TRBV5-1|TRBJ2-2|NA
TGCGCCAGCAGCTTCGGCGGGGGCCTTAAAGTCACCGGGGAGCTGTTTTTT
CASSFGGGLKVTGELFF
>few|TRBV27|TRBJ1-2|NA
TGTGCCAGCAGTTTTGGTCCCGCACCTCAGTTTAACTATGGCTACACCTTC
CASSFGPAPQFNYGYTF